Here is one TCR beta chain with its context. This clonotype was observed at least ten times. Its specific antigen is unknown. No much larger clone exists at a distance of one base, and base qualities are not known. What the time point label conveys for this sample: patch test 2, 6 weeks after DPC sensitization. The sample's treatment or condition, from its label and the paper: therapeutic diphenylcyclopropenone sensitization with weekly scalp DPC. At each patch-test visit, blood was drawn before the patch test was applied. Patients were considered eligible if aged 18 to 70, diagnosed with alopecia and deemed suitable for DPC therapy, and patients were excluded if pregnant. Total RNA was extracted from unfractionated whole blood collected in Tempus Blood RNA tubes. The data were obtained in a study of human T cells and chemical hapten exposure (dated by TCRdb to 2020 to 2022). With respect to the entire study: For sensitization, 2% DPC in acetone was applied to an approximately 2 cm by approximately 2 cm area of upper inner arm skin. Throughout the approximately 25-week study period, patients were also given weekly therapeutic DPC doses on the scalp. Patch testing was done on the upper back using Finn chambers containing 0.01% DPC, and results were scored after 6 days according to International Contact Dermatitis Research Group standards. Most of the patients in the cohort were female, and the cohort covered alopecia areata with under or over 50% scalp involvement, alopecia totalis and alopecia universalis. Libraries were pooled for sequencing, and per-sample TCR yields varied mainly because of small differences in library volumes within the pool. Peripheral blood TCR repertoire changes were tracked in vivo in alopecia patients during primary and secondary sensitization to the hapten diphenylcyclopropenone (DPC). Blood was sampled from patients pre-sensitization (week 0) and at 2, 6 and about 24 weeks after DPC sensitization. For TCR sequencing, blood came from twenty-nine alopecia patients at anywhere from one to four time points (pre-sensitization, 2, 6 and 24 weeks).

V loses 5 bases, J loses 5 bases, and the germline ends lie 9 bases apart. For CDR1 and CDR2, the germline V gene lists MDHEN and SYDVKM. Including the terminal cysteine and phenylalanine, the CDR3 comprises 12 residues. Only the CDR3 part of the read is kept: 36 bases, read in frame from the first base. On the study overall, not on this receptor specifically: Significantly more large CDR3 similarity clusters were formed by expanded TCRs than by pre-sensitization or healthy control sets, consistent with antigen-driven responses. After repeated subsampling, changes were observed in the strength of the expansion versus patch-test correlation and in the threshold at which the correlation became significant. DPC sensitization did not change how many TCRs were above 1 in 1000 frequency, and no evidence was found of alterations in global repertoire structure. Patch test score correlated positively with the number of PT1 expanded TCRs, reaching significance at thresholds 8, 16 and 32 but not at 4. All patients had alopecia, a presumed autoimmune disease, so their immune response might differ from that of healthy individuals.

Library preparation was by RACE. Sequencing was carried out with a NextSeq 500. Library preparation attached unique molecular identifiers to individual cDNA molecules for quantitative, reproducible TCR counting. Each blood RNA sample was used to sequence both TCR alpha and TCR beta chains. In the authors' own workflow: Samples had a median of about 96,000 TCRs, with a range from 23,224 to 690,600. The Decombinator software suite was used to annotate V, J and CDR3 in the TCR reads. Every sample was subsampled to the same number of TCRs (28,000) for the PS versus PT1 abundance plots. Expanded TCRs were defined as absent before sensitization and observed at least eight times at the 2-week time point. TCRdb passed the public sequencing reads through fastp at Q25 and MiXCR, retaining productive beta sequences. Identical CDR3 proteins give one entry, which carries the most common genes and DNA. TCRdb, not the authors, supplied the V and J calls. The sample table contains about 40,000 distinct CDR3 sequences; only one count was recorded for about 8.9% of them. 15% of the sample is taken by the ten largest.

The sample consisted of whole blood, taken in connection with sensitization to the hapten diphenylcyclopropenone (DPC). This TCR was recovered from a woman aged 35 to 49 with alopecia areata. Some clones in this sample may be carry-over from other donors' samples. Here the chain combines TRBV28 and TRBJ1-2, with the D gene call left open. Read as DNA, the sequence is TGTGCCAGCAGTCGTTTAATATATGGCTACACCTTC. Its coded protein is CASSRLIYGYTF.